A selection of T cell receptor beta chains follows, all from one sample in a study of CD8 T cells in ankylosing spondylitis. TCRdb used MiXCR to reprocess the 5' RACE reads, holding one entry per CDR3 protein. This sample has about 800,000 distinct CDR3 sequences, with 12% found just once. The sequenced material came from blood, either unsorted or a sorted T cell fraction (not recorded which). All receptors derive from a male donor with ankylosing spondylitis. Both conserved end residues are trimmed from each CDR3. Fields, in order: J gene, V gene, CDR3 length, clone size, CDR3 protein. Some rows have no size entry. The others give once, few or many, or a class for an expanded clone.

j_call: TRBJ2-5
v_call: TRBV11-2
cdr3_length: 9
clone_size: .
cdr3_aa: ASSFGSAQY

j_call: TRBJ2-1
v_call: TRBV6-1
cdr3_length: 13
clone_size: few
cdr3_aa: ASSLRDRGLDEQF

j_call: TRBJ1-2
v_call: TRBV6-5
cdr3_length: 13
clone_size: many
cdr3_aa: ASSYFGQGKHGYT

j_call: TRBJ2-7
v_call: TRBV7-9
cdr3_length: 11
clone_size: many
cdr3_aa: ASSLVAFGEQY

j_call: TRBJ2-1
v_call: TRBV30
cdr3_length: 8
clone_size: few
cdr3_aa: AWKVNEQF

j_call: TRBJ2-3
v_call: TRBV4-3
cdr3_length: 14
clone_size: few
cdr3_aa: ASSQDLRQDTDTQY

j_call: TRBJ1-6
v_call: TRBV2
cdr3_length: 14
clone_size: few
cdr3_aa: ASRRGGSSYNSPLH

j_call: TRBJ2-5
v_call: TRBV5-1
cdr3_length: 13
clone_size: many
cdr3_aa: ASSLNSATQETQY

j_call: TRBJ2-7
v_call: TRBV27
cdr3_length: 14
clone_size: few
cdr3_aa: ASSQIPRAGDYEQY

j_call: TRBJ2-1
v_call: TRBV6-2/TRBV6-3
cdr3_length: 13
clone_size: few
cdr3_aa: ASSSQRGGRDEQF

j_call: TRBJ2-4
v_call: TRBV5-1
cdr3_length: 14
clone_size: many
cdr3_aa: ASSLGRRSPGNIQY

j_call: TRBJ1-5
v_call: TRBV7-2
cdr3_length: 14
clone_size: .
cdr3_aa: ASSFRDRGSNQPQH

j_call: TRBJ2-7
v_call: TRBV5-1
cdr3_length: 13
clone_size: .
cdr3_aa: ASSLEQGAGYEQY

j_call: TRBJ2-4
v_call: TRBV20-1
cdr3_length: 12
clone_size: few
cdr3_aa: SAHDRLAKNIQY

j_call: TRBJ2-2
v_call: TRBV28
cdr3_length: 14
clone_size: .
cdr3_aa: ASNPAGTGTTGELF

j_call: TRBJ2-7
v_call: TRBV12-3/TRBV12-4
cdr3_length: 11
clone_size: .
cdr3_aa: ASSWGTQNEQY

j_call: TRBJ1-5
v_call: TRBV29-1
cdr3_length: 11
clone_size: many
cdr3_aa: SVVDREGQPQH

j_call: TRBJ2-7
v_call: TRBV4-2
cdr3_length: 11
clone_size: many
cdr3_aa: ASSQGGSYEQY

j_call: TRBJ2-3
v_call: TRBV6-1
cdr3_length: 13
clone_size: few
cdr3_aa: ASIAGGSGGIKQY

j_call: TRBJ1-2
v_call: TRBV29-1
cdr3_length: 13
clone_size: few
cdr3_aa: SVEREPGTVYGYT

j_call: TRBJ1-5
v_call: TRBV7-3
cdr3_length: 14
clone_size: .
cdr3_aa: ASSFLRQDSDQPQH

j_call: TRBJ1-1
v_call: TRBV5-1
cdr3_length: 12
clone_size: .
cdr3_aa: ASSKDSWNTEAF

j_call: TRBJ2-7
v_call: TRBV5-1
cdr3_length: 12
clone_size: many
cdr3_aa: ASSLIAGAPEQY

j_call: TRBJ1-2
v_call: TRBV4-2
cdr3_length: 13
clone_size: few
cdr3_aa: ASSQVGREGYGYT

j_call: TRBJ1-1
v_call: TRBV7-3
cdr3_length: 10
clone_size: .
cdr3_aa: ASSAGRTEAF

j_call: TRBJ2-7
v_call: TRBV7-6
cdr3_length: 13
clone_size: few
cdr3_aa: ASSSKKGGSYEQY

j_call: TRBJ2-1
v_call: TRBV4-2
cdr3_length: 16
clone_size: .
cdr3_aa: ASSQELAGGLSYNEQF

j_call: TRBJ2-5
v_call: TRBV27
cdr3_length: 13
clone_size: .
cdr3_aa: ASSKTTGTEETQY

j_call: TRBJ2-3
v_call: TRBV4-1
cdr3_length: 14
clone_size: .
cdr3_aa: ASSRPTGKSTDTQY

j_call: TRBJ2-7
v_call: TRBV7-2
cdr3_length: 12
clone_size: few
cdr3_aa: ASSSQRGSYEQY

j_call: TRBJ2-1
v_call: TRBV29-1
cdr3_length: 12
clone_size: many
cdr3_aa: SVAGLAGFSEQF

j_call: TRBJ2-1
v_call: TRBV9
cdr3_length: 13
clone_size: .
cdr3_aa: ASSVRAGVYNEQF

j_call: TRBJ2-7
v_call: TRBV20-1
cdr3_length: 12
clone_size: .
cdr3_aa: SARDRVSGYEQY

j_call: TRBJ2-1
v_call: TRBV27
cdr3_length: 13
clone_size: .
cdr3_aa: ASNIAGGKDNEQF

j_call: TRBJ1-4
v_call: TRBV12-3/TRBV12-4
cdr3_length: 11
clone_size: few
cdr3_aa: ASRTWGGEKLF

j_call: TRBJ2-6
v_call: TRBV7-2
cdr3_length: 13
clone_size: .
cdr3_aa: ASSPWGAGANVLT

j_call: TRBJ2-1
v_call: TRBV20-1
cdr3_length: 12
clone_size: .
cdr3_aa: SASSGISYNEQF

j_call: TRBJ2-1
v_call: TRBV4-3
cdr3_length: 16
clone_size: few
cdr3_aa: ASSQEGSAGLSYNEQF

j_call: TRBJ2-5
v_call: TRBV6-4
cdr3_length: 12
clone_size: .
cdr3_aa: ASSPDAAGETQY

j_call: TRBJ1-2
v_call: TRBV24-1
cdr3_length: 11
clone_size: .
cdr3_aa: ATSGEGDYGYT

j_call: TRBJ1-2
v_call: TRBV6-5
cdr3_length: 13
clone_size: few
cdr3_aa: ASSYSAGRNYGYT

j_call: TRBJ1-2
v_call: TRBV12-3/TRBV12-4
cdr3_length: 12
clone_size: .
cdr3_aa: ASSLPGANYGYT

j_call: TRBJ2-3
v_call: TRBV7-8
cdr3_length: 14
clone_size: .
cdr3_aa: ASRMLRLSFSDTQY

j_call: TRBJ1-1
v_call: TRBV5-1
cdr3_length: 15
clone_size: .
cdr3_aa: ASSKTSPGQGRTEAF

j_call: TRBJ2-1
v_call: TRBV24-1
cdr3_length: 12
clone_size: .
cdr3_aa: ATSGRPGQNEQF

j_call: TRBJ1-5
v_call: TRBV4-2
cdr3_length: 13
clone_size: few
cdr3_aa: ASSQDRTLNQPQH

j_call: TRBJ1-1
v_call: TRBV5-6
cdr3_length: 16
clone_size: .
cdr3_aa: ASSGQGQGTGFFTEAF

j_call: TRBJ2-3
v_call: TRBV4-2
cdr3_length: 15
clone_size: few
cdr3_aa: ASSRPTRLAEADTQY

j_call: TRBJ1-1
v_call: TRBV3-1
cdr3_length: 11
clone_size: few
cdr3_aa: ASRSLKGGEAF

j_call: TRBJ1-2
v_call: TRBV29-1
cdr3_length: 10
clone_size: few
cdr3_aa: SVFWSRWGYT

j_call: TRBJ1-1
v_call: TRBV7-3
cdr3_length: 13
clone_size: .
cdr3_aa: ASSLFQGPSTEAF

j_call: TRBJ2-1
v_call: TRBV6-1
cdr3_length: 13
clone_size: .
cdr3_aa: ASSTLPGTINEQF

j_call: TRBJ1-5
v_call: TRBV20-1
cdr3_length: 12
clone_size: few
cdr3_aa: SASRTGGDQPQH

j_call: TRBJ2-5
v_call: TRBV5-1
cdr3_length: 14
clone_size: few
cdr3_aa: ASSLGSGLATETQY

j_call: TRBJ2-7
v_call: TRBV5-4
cdr3_length: 13
clone_size: .
cdr3_aa: ASSLVYDGSYEQY